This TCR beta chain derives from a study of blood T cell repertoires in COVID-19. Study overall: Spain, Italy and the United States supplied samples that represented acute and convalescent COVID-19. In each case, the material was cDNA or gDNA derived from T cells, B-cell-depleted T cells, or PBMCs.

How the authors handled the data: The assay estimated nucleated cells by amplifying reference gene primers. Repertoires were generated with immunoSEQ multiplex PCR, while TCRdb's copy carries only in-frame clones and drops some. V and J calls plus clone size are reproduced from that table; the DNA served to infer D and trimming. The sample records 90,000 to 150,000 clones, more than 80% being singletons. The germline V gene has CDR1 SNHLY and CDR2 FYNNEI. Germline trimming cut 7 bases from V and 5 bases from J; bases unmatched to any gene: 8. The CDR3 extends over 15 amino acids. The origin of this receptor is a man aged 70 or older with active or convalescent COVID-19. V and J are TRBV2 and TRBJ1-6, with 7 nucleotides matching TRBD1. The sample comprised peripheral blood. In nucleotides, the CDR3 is TGTGCCAGCAAGACAGGGAGTCTCGATAATTCACCCCTCCACTTT. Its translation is CASKTGSLDNSPLHF.